This TCR beta chain was obtained from a study of PD-1 blockade in classical Hodgkin lymphoma. A word on this clone: No antigen is known for it.

Germline values: CDR1 ENHRY, CDR2 SYGVKD. V was pared by 1 base and J by 1 base, with 11 bases between. The CDR3 loop spans 15 amino acids. Whole-study results and caveats: Complete responders started with a diversity level that resembled newly diagnosed patients at baseline. Factors driving the repertoire differences, possibly disease activity or prior therapy, remain undefined.

Brentuximab vedotin exposure varied among the patients, all of whom had relapsed after autologous stem cell transplantation. Best response was recorded as complete response, partial response or progressive disease. TCRdb's copy holds only in-frame clones and misses some; the assay was immunoSEQ multiplex PCR. The sample holds some 23,000 clones, around 69% seen once. The specimen was peripheral blood mononuclear cells (PBMCs), collected at baseline. The clonotype was recovered from a human donor with classical Hodgkin lymphoma. The chain joins TRBV10-3 to TRBJ2-7, with unresolved D. The chain's CDR3 is CAISELGTESYEQYF. DNA for the CDR3: TGTGCCATCAGTGAGTTGGGCACAGAGTCCTACGAGCAGTACTTC.